This T cell receptor beta chain derives from a study of shared clonotypes between healthy human individuals. The table came from immunoSEQ multiplex PCR; TCRdb's copy has only in-frame clones and leaves some out. The table lists roughly 170,000 clones, approximately 61% of them singletons. The CDR3 spans 14 residues. CDR1 and CDR2 from the germline V gene are KGHSH and LQKENI. V lost 8 bases to trimming and J lost 5 bases, with 19 bases between them. Every one of the donors was a Caucasian adult that lived in Nashville, Tennessee. This sequence was found in a man younger than 45 in good health. The sequenced sample was memory CD4+ T cells sorted from blood. Subset given: CD45RA-negative fraction. The chain combines TRBV18 with TRBJ2-7; TRBD1 is a possible D gene (5 bases). The CDR3 here is CASAPGGRAHEQYF. DNA of the CDR3: TGTGCCAGCGCTCCCGGCGGCAGGGCCCACGAGCAGTACTTC.